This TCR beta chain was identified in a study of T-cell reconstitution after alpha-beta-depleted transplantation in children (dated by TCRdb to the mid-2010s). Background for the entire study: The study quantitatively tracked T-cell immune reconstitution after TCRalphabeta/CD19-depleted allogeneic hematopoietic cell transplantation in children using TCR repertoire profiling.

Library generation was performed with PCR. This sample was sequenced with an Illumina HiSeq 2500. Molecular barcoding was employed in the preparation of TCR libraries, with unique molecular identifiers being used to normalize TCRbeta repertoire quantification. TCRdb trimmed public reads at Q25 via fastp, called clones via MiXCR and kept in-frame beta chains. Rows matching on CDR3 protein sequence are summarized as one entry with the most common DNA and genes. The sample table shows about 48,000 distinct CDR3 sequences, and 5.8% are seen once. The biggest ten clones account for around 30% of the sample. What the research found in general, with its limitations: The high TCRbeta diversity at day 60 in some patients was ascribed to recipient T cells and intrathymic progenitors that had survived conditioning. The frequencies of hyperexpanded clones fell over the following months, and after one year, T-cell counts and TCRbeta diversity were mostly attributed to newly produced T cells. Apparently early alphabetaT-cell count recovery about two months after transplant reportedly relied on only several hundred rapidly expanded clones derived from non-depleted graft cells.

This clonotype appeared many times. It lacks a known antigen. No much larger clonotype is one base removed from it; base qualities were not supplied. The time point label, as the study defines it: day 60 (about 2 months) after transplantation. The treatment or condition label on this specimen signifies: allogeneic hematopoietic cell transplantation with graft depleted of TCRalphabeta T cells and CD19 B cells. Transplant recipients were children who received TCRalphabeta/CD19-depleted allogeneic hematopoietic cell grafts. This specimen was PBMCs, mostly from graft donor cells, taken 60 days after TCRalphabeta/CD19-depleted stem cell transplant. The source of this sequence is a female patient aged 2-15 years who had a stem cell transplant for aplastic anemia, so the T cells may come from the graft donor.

The bases are TGTGCCAGCAGGGCGGTGGCCTACACCGGGGAGCTGTTTTTT. This sequence encodes CASRAVAYTGELFF. The chain is made from TRBV6-2 or TRBV6-3 and TRBJ2-2; the D gene remains uncertain. Between the V and J ends, shortened by 6 bases and 3 bases respectively, the junction contains 11 bases. The CDR3 measures 14 amino acids from cysteine to phenylalanine. Only CDR3 DNA remains: 42 bases, in frame from the first base. Taken from the germline V gene, the CDR1 and CDR2 loops are MNHEY and SVGEGT.